These 14 T cell receptor beta chains came from one sample sequenced in a study of T cell responses to AZD1222 COVID-19 vaccine. The table came from immunoSEQ multiplex PCR; TCRdb's copy has only in-frame clones and leaves some out. Altogether 150,000 or so clones are present, approximately 90% being singletons, with the ten largest covering more than 6.5%. The sample consisted of peripheral blood, taken after recovery from COVID-19. The receptors were sampled from an adult who had recovered from COVID-19.

The chain uses TRBV15 and TRBJ1-1; D not resolved. This CDR3 spans 13 amino acids. Germline CDR1 and CDR2: LNHNV and YYDKDF (reference sequence). Trimming stripped 5 bases from V and 5 bases from J, with 12 bases between. The CDR3 loop is CATSGAWVTEAFF. DNA of the CDR3: TGTGCCACCAGCGGAGCGTGGGTGACTGAAGCTTTCTTT.

In its sample, this clone was seen a few times. The chain is built from TRBV27 and TRBJ2-7; a weak D match, TRBD2 (5 bases). The CDR3 extends over 16 amino acids. V was trimmed by 6 bases and J by 0 bases, leaving 18 bases between them. The germline gives CDR1 MNHEY, CDR2 SMNVEV (reference sequence). CDR3 in amino acids: CASSPSGSIYSYEQYF. Here the CDR3 DNA reads TGTGCCAGCAGCCCCAGCGGCTCGATATACTCCTACGAGCAGTACTTC.

The chain carries TRBV6-2 or TRBV6-3 and TRBJ2-1; weak D call: TRBD2 (7 bases). Trimming left V 5 bases short and J 9 bases short, with 11 bases between. Germline V gene lookup returns CDR1 MNHEY and CDR2 SVGEGT. The CDR3 spans 12 residues. As DNA, the CDR3 is TGTGCCAGCAGTGGGGGGGCACCTGAGCAGTTCTTC. This encodes CASSGGAPEQFF.

This chain links TRBV2 with TRBJ2-7, with D uncertain. This CDR3 region has 14 residues. Germline lookup yields CDR1 SNHLY and CDR2 FYNNEI. V was pared by 4 bases and J by 5 bases, with 15 bases between. CDR3 sequence (DNA): TGTGCCAGCAGTGCCGAGAGGCTAGTCAACGAGCAGTACTTC. This translates into CASSAERLVNEQYF.

The rearrangement uses TRBV5-6 and TRBJ2-7, with D unresolved. The CDR3 totals 12 residues. Trimming left V 1 base short and J 2 bases short, with 4 bases between. CDR1 SGHDT and CDR2 YYEEEE come from the germline V gene. Written as DNA, the CDR3 is TGTGCCAGCAGCTTGCCCGCCTACGAGCAGTACTTC. It yields the protein CASSLPAYEQYF.

Comment on this clone: Other DNA sequences of this sample code for an identical CDR3. This chain joins TRBV6-6 and TRBJ1-6; TRBD1 might be the D (5 bases). V shed 6 bases and J shed 9 bases, with 15 bases lying between them. Germline V gene lookup returns CDR1 MNHNY and CDR2 SVGAGI (reference sequence). The CDR3 spans 14 residues. The CDR3 reads CASRRDRGGSPLHF. DNA for the CDR3: TGTGCCAGCAGGAGAGACAGAGGTGGTTCACCCCTCCACTTT.

The genes are TRBV5-5 and TRBJ1-2, with D possibly matching TRBD1 (5 bases). Germline V gives CDR1 SGHKS, CDR2 YYEKEE (reference sequence). Trimming took off 0 bases at V and 1 base at J, with 10 bases between the two ends. There are 15 residues in the CDR3. CDR3 nucleotide sequence: TGTGCCAGCAGCTTGGCCTACCAGGGTAACTATGGCTACACCTTC. Its protein product is CASSLAYQGNYGYTF.

The chain combines TRBV5-1 with TRBJ2-3, with TRBD2 matching over 11 bases. The CDR3 contains 15 residues. Germline CDR1 SGHRS, CDR2 YFSETQ. V was pared by 1 base and J by 4 bases, with 2 bases of the junction left unmatched. The CDR3 DNA sequence: TGCGCCAGCAGCTTGACTAGCGGGAGCTCAGATACGCAGTATTTT. Its protein is CASSLTSGSSDTQYF.

The V gene is TRBV6-1, the J gene TRBJ2-2; the D is unclear. The V end lost 3 bases, the J end lost 5 bases, and 10 bases lay between the germline ends. Germline CDR1 MNHNS, CDR2 SASEGT. This CDR3 has 14 residues. The CDR3 coding sequence is TGTGCCAGCAGTGAGACGGCGGTGACCGGGGAGCTGTTTTTT. This codes for CASSETAVTGELFF.

J is TRBJ2-7 and V is TRBV3-1 (or the pseudogene TRBV3-2); 12 nucleotides line up with TRBD2. J lost 7 bases, V lost 7 bases, and 20 bases had no gene match. Germline lookup yields CDR1 LGHDT and CDR2 YNNKEL (reference sequence). The CDR3 is 18 amino acids. CDR3 nucleotide sequence: TGTGCCAGCACTCCGGCTGGGTGGACTAGCGGGGTGTTAGGGGAGCAGTACTTC. It encodes CASTPAGWTSGVLGEQYF.

The V gene is TRBV5-1, the J gene TRBJ1-1; TRBD1 is a possible D gene (6 bases). V was cut by 0 bases and J by 0 bases, with 12 bases left in between. Germline V gives CDR1 SGHRS, CDR2 YFSETQ. This CDR3 contains 16 residues. CDR3 nucleotides: TGCGCCAGCAGCTTGGTGGGGGGCAGGATGAACACTGAAGCTTTCTTT. Its translation is CASSLVGGRMNTEAFF.

V gene TRBV4-1 combines with J gene TRBJ2-7; D remains ambiguous. Trimming shortened V by 1 base and J by 3 bases, and 7 bases separated the two germline ends. Germline lookup yields CDR1 MGHRA and CDR2 YSYEKL. CDR3 size: 13 residues. The CDR3 protein is CASSQGHLYEQYF. CDR3 nucleotides: TGCGCCAGCAGCCAAGGACACCTCTACGAGCAGTACTTC.

The rearrangement uses TRBV25-1 and TRBJ2-7; either TRBD1 or TRBD2 may fit D (5 bases each). This CDR3 has 15 amino acids. V was cut by 3 bases and J by 3 bases, with 15 bases left in between. Germline values: CDR1 MGHDK, CDR2 SYGVNS. The CDR3 DNA reads as TGTGCCAGCAGTGATTCGGGACGGACCCTCTACGAGCAGTACTTC. Translation: CASSDSGRTLYEQYF.

V is TRBV7-2 and J is TRBJ2-7, with TRBD2 as a possible D gene (6 bases). This CDR3 region has 14 residues. Per germline, CDR1 SGHTA and CDR2 FQGNSA. V was trimmed by 4 bases and J by 1 base, leaving 11 bases between them. CDR3 in amino acids: CASSWRDGSYEQYF. CDR3 in DNA: TGTGCCAGCAGCTGGAGGGACGGATCCTACGAGCAGTACTTC.